One sample yielded the 24 T cell receptor beta chains listed below, sequenced in a study of blood T cell repertoires in COVID-19 (TCRdb year 2020). Library generation was performed with the immunoSEQ multiplex PCR assay. TCRdb carries this immuneACCESS record with in-frame sequences only. Its versions omit some clonotypes, under half of them owing to an unresolved V gene in the studies checked, with the rest unexplained. The sample data list fewer than 250,000 clones, and around 80% of these were observed just once. Over 9.5% of the sample rests with the top ten. Sequences were obtained from peripheral blood. These receptors came from a woman in her 40s with acute or convalescent COVID-19.

This clone was counted only a few times. This chain links TRBV6-5 with TRBJ1-1; 10 positions agree with TRBD1. V gave up 4 bases and J gave up 4 bases; unmatched junction bases: 9. This CDR3 is built from 16 residues. CDR1 and CDR2 (germline): MNHEY, SVGAGI. The CDR3 here is CASSSPGGTGATEAFF. CDR3 DNA sequence: TGTGCCAGCAGTTCCCCGGGGGGGACAGGGGCCACTGAAGCTTTCTTT.

This clone was seen a handful of times. This chain links TRBV5-5 with TRBJ2-7, with a tentative D call TRBD2 (6 bases). The CDR3 extends over 13 amino acids. CDR1 is SGHKS and CDR2 is YYEKEE in the germline V gene (reference sequence). The germline V and J ends were trimmed by 0 bases and 6 bases, with 10 bases remaining between them. The chain's CDR3 is CASSLGGVPEQYF. CDR3 sequence (DNA): TGTGCCAGCAGCTTGGGCGGGGTCCCCGAGCAGTACTTC.

The chain has TRBV25-1 and TRBJ2-2, with 10 bases fitting TRBD1. From germline, CDR1 is MGHDK and CDR2 SYGVNS. The CDR3 totals 17 residues. With V trimmed by 4 bases and J by 4 bases, 9 bases remained unmatched. The CDR3 is CASSGGLGQGGTGELFF. The CDR3 DNA sequence: TGTGCCAGCAGTGGGGGCCTTGGACAGGGGGGCACCGGGGAGCTGTTTTTT.

Here the CDR3 reads CAWSVGPYEQYF. The CDR3 DNA sequence: TGTGCCTGGAGTGTGGGGCCTTACGAGCAGTACTTC. V gene TRBV30 combines with J gene TRBJ2-7; TRBD1 is a possible D gene (5 bases). The ends were cut back, 0 bases at V and 4 bases at J, with 7 bases in the middle. Per germline, CDR1 GTSNPN and CDR2 SVGIG (reference sequence). The CDR3 sequence is 12 residues long. The complete variable domain, with remaining parts taken from reference TRBV30 and TRBJ2-7, reads SQTIHQWPATLVQPVGSPLSLECTVEGTSNPNLYWYRQAAGRGLQLLFYSVGIGQISSEVPQNLSASRPQDRQFILSSKKLLLSDSGFYLCAWSVGPYEQYFGPGTRLTVT.

J is TRBJ2-1 and V is TRBV7-2, with D possibly matching TRBD1 (7 bases). Germline V lookup: CDR1 SGHTA, CDR2 FQGNSA. This CDR3 has 16 amino acids. Deletions cut 5 bases from V and 8 bases from J, with 22 bases between. The chain's CDR3 is CASSPRGRGGSDEQFF. The CDR3 DNA is TGTGCCAGCAGCCCAAGGGGGCGGGGTGGGTCGGATGAGCAGTTCTTC.

The V gene is TRBV20-1, the J gene TRBJ2-7; 11 nucleotides agree with TRBD2. The germline V gene has CDR1 DFQATT and CDR2 SNEGSKA (reference sequence). V trimming: 3 bases; J trimming: 2 bases; junction bases outside the gene matches: 12. The CDR3 sequence is 17 residues long. The DNA of the CDR3 is TGCAGTGCTAGTGTTGTGGCTAGCGGGAGGAGGACCTACGAGCAGTACTTC. This translates into CSASVVASGRRTYEQYF.

This clone was observed once. This chain connects TRBV7-9 to TRBJ2-2, with TRBD1 identical over 10 bases. The CDR3 contains 19 residues. Germline V lookup: CDR1 SEHNR, CDR2 FQNEAQ (reference sequence). V lost 2 bases, J lost 0 bases, and 9 bases stayed unmatched. The DNA of the CDR3 is TGTGCCAGCAGCTTAAGTCGGGGGACAGGGGCCGCGAACACCGGGGAGCTGTTTTTT. Its translation: CASSLSRGTGAANTGELFF. The whole variable domain, remainder taken from reference TRBV7-9 and TRBJ2-2, is DTGVSQNPRHKITKRGQNVTFRCDPISEHNRLYWYRQTLGQGPEFLTYFQNEAQLEKSRLLSDRFSAERPKGSFSTLEIQRTEQGDSAMYLCASSLSRGTGAANTGELFFGEGSRLTVL.

The gene calls are TRBV19 and TRBJ2-2; 9 positions agree with TRBD1. The CDR3 has 15 residues. CDR1 is LNHDA and CDR2 is SQIVND in the germline V gene (reference sequence). The junction had 6 bases not matched to a gene; V was cut back by 5 bases and J by 5 bases. The CDR3 protein is CASSSDRGYTGELFF. CDR3 sequence (DNA): TGTGCCAGTAGTTCCGACAGGGGGTATACCGGGGAGCTGTTTTTT.

The chain uses TRBV11-3 and TRBJ2-3; D is unclear. Trimming removed 2 bases at V and 2 bases at J, with 11 bases between. This CDR3 spans 15 amino acids. Looked up from germline, CDR1 is SGHNT and CDR2 is YENEEA. CDR3 DNA: TGTGCCAGCAGCTTATCAAGTCTAATCACAGATACGCAGTATTTT. Translating gives CASSLSSLITDTQYF.

This chain uses TRBV6-6 with TRBJ1-1; perhaps TRBD1 as D (6 bases). CDR1 MNHNY and CDR2 SVGAGI come from the germline V gene (reference sequence). The CDR3 is 16 amino acids. Trimming took off 2 bases at V and 5 bases at J, with 18 bases between the two ends. The DNA of the CDR3 is TGTGCCAGCAGTTACCCGACAGGTGGTCTCGAGACTGAAGCTTTCTTT. Residues: CASSYPTGGLETEAFF.

The J gene is TRBJ2-6, the V gene TRBV6-6; D unresolved. In germline, CDR1 is MNHNY, CDR2 SVGAGI (reference sequence). V shed 5 bases and J shed 0 bases, with 17 bases lying between them. The CDR3 sequence is 18 residues long. The CDR3 loop reads CASSPRHLSVSGANVLTF. DNA of the CDR3: TGTGCCAGCAGTCCGCGACACTTATCGGTCTCTGGGGCCAACGTCCTGACTTTC.

V usage is TRBV27 and J usage is TRBJ2-7; tentatively, D is TRBD2 (5 bases). Germline V gene sequence: CDR1 MNHEY, CDR2 SMNVEV (reference sequence). The length of the CDR3 is 16 residues. The V end lost 5 bases, the J end lost 1 base, and 18 bases lay between the germline ends. For the CDR3, the DNA is TGTGCCAGCAGTCCTCTTATTTTTAGGACTTCCTACGAGCAGTACTTC. Protein product: CASSPLIFRTSYEQYF.

The chain uses TRBV12-3 or TRBV12-4 and TRBJ1-2, with TRBD1 as a possible D gene (6 bases). This CDR3 region has 13 residues. V lost 6 bases, J lost 2 bases, and 10 bases lay in between. Written as DNA, the CDR3 is TGTGCCAGCAGGAATCAGGGGAACTATGGCTACACCTTC. This codes for CASRNQGNYGYTF.

The chain employs TRBV7-3 and TRBJ2-1, with a weak D call TRBD1 (6 bases). The CDR3 covers 12 residues. Deletions cut 2 bases from V and 9 bases from J, with 8 bases between. In germline, CDR1 is SGHTA, CDR2 FQGTGA. CDR3 in DNA: TGTGCCAGCAGCTTAGGGGGCGGTGAGCAGTTCTTC. This translates into CASSLGGGEQFF.

V gene TRBV28 combines with J gene TRBJ2-3; 9 bases line up with TRBD2. Germline V gene lookup returns CDR1 MDHEN and CDR2 SYDVKM. CDR3 size: 14 residues. The V and J ends lost 10 bases and 6 bases, in that order; junction bases with no gene match: 11. CDR3: CATTPPSGADTQYF. The CDR3 DNA reads as TGTGCCACCACCCCTCCTAGCGGGGCGGATACGCAGTATTTT.

A remark on this clone: Different DNA sequences within this sample yield the same CDR3. This sequence joins TRBV9 and TRBJ2-3, with D perhaps matching TRBD2 (6 bases). The CDR3 has 15 residues. Trimming shortened V by 2 bases and J by 1 base, and 11 bases separated the two germline ends. The germline V gene encodes CDR1 SGDLS and CDR2 YYNGEE. CDR3 in DNA: TGTGCCAGCAGCGTTGGAGGGGTAGGCACAGATACGCAGTATTTT. Its protein product is CASSVGGVGTDTQYF.

This clone was seen a few times. This rearrangement joins TRBV5-8 to TRBJ1-1; TRBD1 might be the D (6 bases). Trimming left V 7 bases short and J 1 base short, with 11 bases between. Germline assignment: CDR1 SGHTS and CDR2 YDEGEE. CDR3 length equals 13 residues. CDR3 residues: CASFGGANTEAFF. The CDR3 DNA follows: TGTGCCAGCTTCGGGGGGGCGAACACTGAAGCTTTCTTT.

The chain has TRBV6-2 or TRBV6-3 and TRBJ2-7; D perhaps matches TRBD1 (5 bases). With 5 bases removed from V and 4 bases from J, the gap between germline ends came to 15 bases. Germline loops: CDR1 MNHEY, CDR2 SVGEGT. The CDR3 spans 14 residues. DNA of the CDR3: TGTGCCAGCAGTATAGCAGGGCCGACGTACGAGCAGTACTTC. Protein product: CASSIAGPTYEQYF.

This chain's CDR3 is CASSPPGGRYNEQFF. The CDR3 nucleotides are TGTGCCAGCAGCCCCCCGGGGGGGCGGTACAATGAGCAGTTCTTC. The J gene is TRBJ2-1, the V gene TRBV7-9, with 8 bases that match TRBD2. The CDR3 covers 15 residues. CDR1 SEHNR and CDR2 FQNEAQ come from the germline V gene (reference sequence). With V trimmed by 5 bases and J by 4 bases, 7 bases remained unmatched.

V and J are TRBV6-2 or TRBV6-3 and TRBJ1-6; unclear D gene. Between the trimmed V and J ends, which lost 2 bases and 6 bases, there was a span of 14 bases. This CDR3 region has 16 residues. Looked up from germline, CDR1 is MNHEY and CDR2 is SVGEGT. CDR3 coding DNA: TGTGCCAGCAGTTACGCGGGCCGAGTCGGTAATTCACCCCTCCACTTT. It codes for CASSYAGRVGNSPLHF.

Turning to this clone: Other DNA sequences in this sample translate to the same CDR3. This rearrangement joins TRBV5-1 to TRBJ2-7, with 13 bases identical to TRBD2. V lost 0 bases to trimming and J lost 4 bases; unmatched junction nucleotides: 1. The germline CDR1 and CDR2 sequences are SGHRS and YFSETQ. The CDR3 totals 15 residues. The CDR3 DNA is TGCGCCAGCAGCTTGGGACTAGCGGGGGGATACGAGCAGTACTTC. This encodes CASSLGLAGGYEQYF.

V and J are TRBV6-5 and TRBJ2-3, with TRBD1 matching over 9 bases. The V gene end was trimmed by 5 bases and the J gene end by 10 bases; junction bases not matched to a gene: 7. Germline CDR1 reads MNHEY; CDR2 reads SVGAGI. The CDR3 loop spans 13 amino acids. As DNA, the CDR3 is TGTGCCAGCAGTCTTACGGGACAGGGAGCGCAGTATTTT. It encodes CASSLTGQGAQYF.

This clone was observed a single time. The chain combines TRBV24-1 with TRBJ1-4, with D unresolved. The CDR3 runs 12 residues. Germline V gene data show CDR1 as KGHDR and CDR2 as SFDVKD. V lost 1 base, J lost 12 bases, and 8 bases lay in between. This CDR3 is CATSDFQLELFF. The DNA of the CDR3 is TGTGCCACCAGTGATTTTCAGTTGGAACTGTTTTTT.

The chain links TRBV10-3 to TRBJ2-1, with TRBD1 matching over 11 bases. The CDR3 spans 17 residues. Germline CDR1 ENHRY, CDR2 SYGVKD. Germline trimming cut 4 bases from V and 3 bases from J; bases unmatched to any gene: 8. In DNA, the CDR3 is TGTGCCATCAGTGCTGATCCCGGGACAGGGGGCTACAATGAGCAGTTCTTC. It yields the protein CAISADPGTGGYNEQFF.